This TCR beta chain was recorded in a study of T cell responses to AZD1222 COVID-19 vaccine. The repertoire was sequenced with immunoSEQ multiplex PCR; TCRdb's copy has only in-frame clones and lacks some. The sample shows 100,000 to 150,000 clones, around 90% of them seen only once. The CDR3 covers 12 residues. CDR1 and CDR2 (germline): LNHDA, SQIVND (reference sequence). V gave up 6 bases and J gave up 1 base, with 4 bases separating them. In the case of this clone: Its specificity is unknown.

Study-wide results and caveats: Repertoire sampling was restricted to post-peak T cell response timepoints. Spike-wide vaccine-associated CD4 TCRs dominated at 160-218 and 743-854.

Sequenced material: peripheral blood, taken on day 0 of MenACWY control vaccination. This clonotype was sampled from an adult in good health. The V and J genes are TRBV19 and TRBJ1-5; D unclear. CDR3 nucleotides: TGTGCCAGTAGGGGGAGCAATCAGCCCCAGCATTTT. It encodes CASRGSNQPQHF.